One sample yielded the 27 T cell receptor beta chains listed below, sequenced in a study of T cells in tumors after PD-1 blockade. Libraries were prepared by immunoSEQ multiplex PCR; TCRdb keeps only in-frame clonotypes and omits some of them. This table holds approximately 60,000 clones, roughly 70% found once. The sequences come from PBMCs, collected after anti-PD-1 treatment. The receptors derive from a human donor with basal cell carcinoma.

V gene TRBV28 combines with J gene TRBJ1-2, with D perhaps matching TRBD1 (5 bases). The ends were cut back, 6 bases at V and 4 bases at J, with 12 bases in the middle. The CDR3 loop spans 13 amino acids. CDR1 MDHEN and CDR2 SYDVKM come from the germline V gene. CDR3 sequence (DNA): TGTGCCAGCAGAGCTCAGGGTACCTATGGCTACACCTTC. Residues: CASRAQGTYGYTF.

The chain is built from TRBV29-1 and TRBJ1-3; TRBD1 is a possible D gene (6 bases). CDR3 length equals 13 residues. CDR1 is SQVTM, CDR2 ANQGSEA, per germline. V was trimmed by 5 bases and J by 2 bases, leaving 10 bases between them. CDR3 loop: CSVTQGTGNTIYF. Written as DNA, the CDR3 is TGCAGCGTTACACAGGGTACTGGAAACACCATATATTTT.

This clone turned up a few times. The chain carries TRBV19 and TRBJ2-2, with TRBD1 matching over 9 bases. The trim removed 3 bases at V and 7 bases at J, leaving 6 bases unmatched. The CDR3 consists of 15 residues. CDR1 is LNHDA and CDR2 is SQIVND in the germline V gene (reference sequence). Here the CDR3 DNA reads TGTGCCAGTAGTATGGTACAGGGGGCAATCGGGGAGCTGTTTTTT. Translating it yields CASSMVQGAIGELFF. Full variable domain (remainder filled in from reference TRBV19 and TRBJ2-2): DGGITQSPKYLFRKEGQNVTLSCEQNLNHDAMYWYRQDPGQGLRLIYYSQIVNDFQKGDIAEGYSVSREKKESFPLTVTSAQKNPTAFYLCASSMVQGAIGELFFGEGSRLTVL.

The chain is built from TRBV6-9 and TRBJ1-1; a weak D match, TRBD1 (5 bases). This CDR3 has 15 amino acids. Per germline, CDR1 MNHGY and CDR2 SVAAGI. Trimming took off 2 bases at V and 1 base at J, with 11 bases between the two ends. The DNA for the CDR3 is TGTGCCAGCAGTTATCCAGGGACGGAGAACACTGAAGCTTTCTTT. Translated: CASSYPGTENTEAFF.

The chain links TRBV5-1 to TRBJ1-1, with D possibly matching TRBD1 (5 bases). V gave up 1 base and J gave up 4 bases, with 8 bases separating them. This CDR3 comprises 13 residues. Germline lookup yields CDR1 SGHRS and CDR2 YFSETQ. CDR3 bases: TGCGCCAGCAGCTTGATGGGGGTCACTGAAGCTTTCTTT. It encodes CASSLMGVTEAFF.

The chain has TRBV5-6 and TRBJ2-1; D unresolved. The CDR3 is 15 amino acids. Trimming removed 0 bases at V and 0 bases at J, with 7 bases between. Germline CDR1 reads SGHDT; CDR2 reads YYEEEE. The DNA for the CDR3 is TGTGCCAGCAGCTTGGGCTGGAGCTCCTACAATGAGCAGTTCTTC. It specifies CASSLGWSSYNEQFF.

The V gene is TRBV7-9, the J gene TRBJ2-1, with D perhaps matching TRBD2 (5 bases). Trimming left V 4 bases short and J 0 bases short, with 13 bases between. The CDR3 spans 16 residues. Germline assignment: CDR1 SEHNR and CDR2 FQNEAQ (reference sequence). The CDR3 DNA reads TGTGCCAGCAGCTCTACTAGGGCGAGCTCCTACAATGAGCAGTTCTTC. Its protein is CASSSTRASSYNEQFF.

The chain carries TRBV19 and TRBJ1-2, with D possibly TRBD1 on 6 matching bases. Germline lookup yields CDR1 LNHDA and CDR2 SQIVND (reference sequence). The V end was cut by 5 bases, the J end by 3 bases, with 13 bases between. The CDR3 is 14 residues long. Here the CDR3 DNA reads TGTGCCAGTAGTGTACAGGGAGTTGACTATGGCTACACCTTC. This encodes CASSVQGVDYGYTF.

This clone was picked up a small number of times. The chain uses TRBV5-4 and TRBJ1-2; D not resolved. This CDR3 region has 12 residues. Germline CDR1 SGHNT, CDR2 YYREEE (reference sequence). The V end was cut by 6 bases, the J end by 8 bases, with 14 bases between. CDR3 in DNA: TGTGCCAGCACCACACCAGGAGAGGGCTACACCTTC. This sequence encodes CASTTPGEGYTF.

J is TRBJ1-4 and V is TRBV9; tentatively, D is TRBD1 (6 bases). Trimming pared 3 bases from V and 4 bases from J, leaving 16 bases between. This CDR3 spans 16 amino acids. The germline gives CDR1 SGDLS, CDR2 YYNGEE. The CDR3 here is CASSARGGAFNEKLFF. The CDR3 DNA sequence: TGTGCCAGCAGCGCCCGAGGGGGGGCCTTTAATGAAAAACTGTTTTTT.

The chain couples TRBV2 to TRBJ1-5; 7 bases match TRBD1. After removal of 8 bases from V and 5 bases from J, the junction contained 12 bases not matched to a gene. From germline, CDR1 is SNHLY and CDR2 FYNNEI. This CDR3 has 15 residues. The CDR3 nucleotides read TGTGCCAGCGAATTTGAGACAGGGACGGATCAGCCCCAGCATTTT. Residues: CASEFETGTDQPQHF.

This clone was seen more than once but under ten times. This chain links TRBV28 with TRBJ2-7, with D unclear. The V end lost 5 bases, the J end lost 1 base, and 12 bases lay between the germline ends. The length of the CDR3 is 14 residues. Germline assignment: CDR1 MDHEN and CDR2 SYDVKM. The CDR3 sequence: CASSIAGRSYEQYF. The CDR3 bases are TGTGCCAGCAGTATCGCCGGTCGATCCTACGAGCAGTACTTC.

The sample holds a few counts of this clone. The chain joins TRBV19 to TRBJ2-5, with 7 bases fitting TRBD1. Trimming at V came to 5 bases and at J to 4 bases, leaving 4 bases not matched to a gene. The germline V gene has CDR1 LNHDA and CDR2 SQIVND (reference sequence). The CDR3 covers 13 residues. The DNA for the CDR3 is TGTGCCAGTAGTGTGACAGGGCCAGAGACCCAGTACTTC. Translating it yields CASSVTGPETQYF.

V usage is TRBV27 and J usage is TRBJ2-1; D ambiguous. V dropped 0 bases and J dropped 9 bases, with 15 bases sitting between them. The germline V gene encodes CDR1 MNHEY and CDR2 SMNVEV (reference sequence). The CDR3 runs to 15 residues. The CDR3 sequence: CASSLSSVSGREQFF. In DNA form, the CDR3 reads TGTGCCAGCAGTTTATCGTCCGTTTCCGGACGTGAGCAGTTCTTC.

The chain couples TRBV7-9 to TRBJ2-3; 10 nucleotides agree with TRBD1. Per the germline V gene, CDR1 is SEHNR and CDR2 is FQNEAQ (reference sequence). V was pared by 4 bases and J by 2 bases, with 6 bases of the junction left unmatched. The CDR3 has 16 residues. This CDR3 reads CASSSDRGRFTDTQYF. CDR3 sequence (DNA): TGTGCCAGCAGCTCCGACAGGGGGCGCTTCACAGATACGCAGTATTTT.

The rearrangement uses TRBV9 and TRBJ2-7; TRBD2 is a possible D gene (6 bases). V gave up 0 bases and J gave up 0 bases, with 13 bases separating them. CDR3 length: 16 residues. The germline V gene encodes CDR1 SGDLS and CDR2 YYNGEE. The CDR3 bases are TGTGCCAGCAGCGTAGACAAGGGCGGGGTCTCCTACGAGCAGTACTTC. Its translation: CASSVDKGGVSYEQYF.

J is TRBJ1-6 and V is TRBV4-1; 7 bases are shared with TRBD1. Germline assignment: CDR1 MGHRA and CDR2 YSYEKL. The trim removed 1 base at V and 9 bases at J, leaving 6 bases unmatched. The CDR3 has 15 amino acids. CDR3 in amino acids: CASSQGGGGGSPLHF. CDR3 bases: TGCGCCAGCAGCCAAGGGGGAGGGGGCGGTTCACCCCTCCACTTT.

This clone appeared once. The chain joins TRBV6-5 to TRBJ2-1; 8 bases are shared with TRBD2. The CDR3 sequence is 13 residues long. V gave up 10 bases and J gave up 4 bases; unmatched junction bases: 6. Germline CDR1 is MNHEY and CDR2 is SVGAGI. The CDR3 nucleotides read TGTGCCACCCTACGGGGGGGGTACAATGAGCAGTTCTTC. Protein sequence: CATLRGGYNEQFF.

The J gene is TRBJ2-5, the V gene TRBV14; 10 bases agree with TRBD1. The CDR3 spans 16 residues. CDR1 and CDR2 (germline): SGHDN, FVKESK. V lost 1 base, J lost 3 bases, and 5 bases stayed unmatched. CDR3 sequence reads: CASSQGPGTGEETQYF. DNA of the CDR3: TGTGCCAGCAGCCAAGGCCCCGGGACAGGGGAAGAGACCCAGTACTTC.

J is TRBJ2-5 and V is TRBV6-5, with D uncertain. This CDR3 has 13 amino acids. Germline CDR1 is MNHEY and CDR2 is SVGAGI. Trimming took off 2 bases at V and 0 bases at J, with 4 bases between the two ends. CDR3 in DNA: TGTGCCAGCAGTTACGGGCACCAAGAGACCCAGTACTTC. As protein: CASSYGHQETQYF.

The V call is TRBV12-3 or TRBV12-4, the J call TRBJ2-1; D call uncertain. The CDR3 has 13 residues. V lost 3 bases, J lost 10 bases, and 13 bases lay in between. CDR3 residues: CASSFSGPGEQFF. DNA for the CDR3: TGTGCCAGCAGTTTCTCCGGACCCGGGGAGCAGTTCTTC.

This clone was picked up a small number of times. The chain is built from TRBV7-2 and TRBJ1-1; 7 bases agree with TRBD1. CDR1 SGHTA and CDR2 FQGNSA come from the germline V gene. V lost 3 bases to trimming and J lost 6 bases; unmatched junction nucleotides: 4. The CDR3 is made up of 13 amino acids. The CDR3 coding sequence is TGTGCCAGCAGCTTTCGACAGGGTGCTGAAGCTTTCTTT. Translated: CASSFRQGAEAFF.

As concerns this clone: At one of its ends the junction is not consistent with the germline gene, which may arise from a read error. The chain uses TRBV19 and TRBJ2-2, with TRBD2 matching 7 bases. CDR3 length equals 19 residues. CDR1 LNHDA and CDR2 SQIVND come from the germline V gene (reference sequence). This CDR3 reads CASISRAGTGGGEHRGAVF. CDR3 nucleotide sequence: TGTGCCAGTATAAGCAGGGCTGGGACTGGCGGGGGAGAACACCGGGGAGCTGTTTTT.

V is TRBV18 and J is TRBJ1-4; a weak D match, TRBD1 (6 bases). V shed 4 bases and J shed 0 bases, with 6 bases lying between them. CDR3 size: 14 residues. CDR1 and CDR2 (germline): KGHSH, LQKENI. In DNA, the CDR3 is TGTGCCAGCTCACGACAGGCAACTAATGAAAAACTGTTTTTT. Translation gives CASSRQATNEKLFF.

The V call is TRBV5-1, the J call TRBJ1-2, with 7 bases that match TRBD1. This CDR3 comprises 13 residues. Germline V gene data show CDR1 as SGHRS and CDR2 as YFSETQ. After removal of 3 bases from V and 7 bases from J, the junction contained 6 bases not matched to a gene. CDR3 residues: CASSYQGVLGYTF. In nucleotides, the CDR3 is TGCGCCAGCAGCTATCAGGGGGTGCTTGGCTACACCTTC.

This chain links TRBV27 with TRBJ2-3; D gene ambiguous. The CDR3 is made up of 13 amino acids. The germline V and J ends were trimmed by 3 bases and 4 bases, with 8 bases remaining between them. Looked up from germline, CDR1 is MNHEY and CDR2 is SMNVEV (reference sequence). The CDR3 DNA is TGTGCCAGCAGTTTTCAATTCTCAGATACGCAGTATTTT. Translated, it gives CASSFQFSDTQYF.

This clone was seen a handful of times. This rearrangement joins TRBV4-1 to TRBJ2-7, with 13 bases that match TRBD2. The ends lost 4 bases at V and 5 bases at J; junction bases unmatched: 2. The CDR3 spans 14 residues. Germline lookup yields CDR1 MGHRA and CDR2 YSYEKL. DNA for the CDR3: TGCGCCAGCAGCCCGGGACTAGCGGGGAACGAGCAGTACTTC. Residues: CASSPGLAGNEQYF.